This TCR beta chain was obtained from a study of beta chain features in type 1 diabetes. Regarding the study as a whole: The study found moderately but significantly shorter TCRB CDR3s in all four CD4+ subsets of Type 1 diabetes patients.

The CDR3 has 13 residues. Per germline, CDR1 LNHNV and CDR2 YYDKDF (reference sequence). After removal of 4 bases from V and 5 bases from J, the junction contained 2 bases not matched to a gene. Comments on this clone: Its antigen is unidentified.

All of the isolated RNA was reverse transcribed, so expressed TCRB transcripts were sequenced. TCRdb's table, derived via immunoSEQ multiplex PCR, lists solely in-frame clones and lacks some. This table has 200,000 to 250,000 clones, approximately 15% appearing once. Sample: naive CD4+ T cells from blood. This chain uses TRBV15 with TRBJ1-5, with 7 bases matching TRBD1. This TCR was sampled from a man aged 25 to 40 with type 1 diabetes. This chain's CDR3 is CATSTGTDQPQHF. The CDR3 region has the DNA TGTGCCACCAGCACCGGGACAGATCAGCCCCAGCATTTT. The full variable domain, in which reference TRBV15 and TRBJ1-5 provide the parts outside the CDR3, is DAMVIQNPRYQVTQFGKPVTLSCSQTLNHNVMYWYQQKSSQAPKLLFHYYDKDFNNEADTPDNFQSRRPNTSFCFLDIRSPGLGDTAMYLCATSTGTDQPQHFGDGTRLSIL.